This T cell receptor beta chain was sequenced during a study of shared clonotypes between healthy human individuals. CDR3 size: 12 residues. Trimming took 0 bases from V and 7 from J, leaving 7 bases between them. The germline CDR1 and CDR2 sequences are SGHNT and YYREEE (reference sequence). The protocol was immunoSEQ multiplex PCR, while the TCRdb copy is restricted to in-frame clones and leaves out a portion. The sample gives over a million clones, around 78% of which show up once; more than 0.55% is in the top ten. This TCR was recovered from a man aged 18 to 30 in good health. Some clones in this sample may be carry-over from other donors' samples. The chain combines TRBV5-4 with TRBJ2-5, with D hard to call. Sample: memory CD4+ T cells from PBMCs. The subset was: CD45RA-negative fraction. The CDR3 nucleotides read TGTGCCAGCAGCTTGGTGGCCGGGACCCAGTACTTC. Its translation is CASSLVAGTQYF.